These T cell receptor beta chains were read from a single sample in a study of T cell repertoires in cytomegalovirus infection. TCRdb reprocessed the reads with MiXCR, giving one entry per CDR3 protein. Of some 940,000 distinct CDR3 sequences listed, roughly 30% were seen once; the top ten hold more than 12%. These receptors have no known antigen. The specimen comprised cultured CD8+ T cells from PBMCs, sampled from culture after CMV antigen stimulation. These receptors were obtained from a human donor in good health (CMV status not recorded). Some clones in this sample may be carry-over from other donors' samples. The CDR3 runs from the conserved cysteine through the conserved F or W. Each record gives: D gene, clone size, J gene, V gene, CDR3 DNA, CDR3 protein. The D gene is left open where the match is weak. Clone size is not always given. Where it is, it says once, few, many or a class for expanded clones.

NA NA TRBJ1-2 TRBV6-5 TGTGCCAGCAGTTACTCTAGTCGGACCCGGGGCTACACCTTC CASSYSSRTRGYTF
NA NA TRBJ1-2 TRBV29-1 TGCAGCGTTGATGACGGGAGCTGGGGCTACACCTTC CSVDDGSWGYTF
TRBD1 many TRBJ1-1 TRBV7-9 TGTGCCAGCAGCAAAACGGGACAGGGCGGTGAAGCTTTCTTT CASSKTGQGGEAFF
NA many TRBJ2-1 TRBV12-5 TGTGCTAGTGGTTTGGCAGGGCTCGATGAGCAGTTCTTC CASGLAGLDEQFF
NA NA TRBJ2-3 TRBV6-1 TGTGCCAGCAGTTTGCCTAGCAGGACAGATACGCAGTATTTT CASSLPSRTDTQYF
TRBD1 many TRBJ2-4 TRBV6-1 TGTGCCAGCAACCCAGGGGGCGGATCGGCCAAAAACATTCAGTACTTC CASNPGGGSAKNIQYF
NA NA TRBJ2-3 TRBV7-6 TGTGCCGGCGCCTCCCTGGATGGCGGGGTAACAGATACGCAGTATTTT CAGASLDGGVTDTQYF
NA many TRBJ2-5 TRBV7-2 TGTGCCAGCAGCTTTTCGGCGGATCGGGAGACCCAGTACTTC CASSFSADRETQYF
TRBD1 few TRBJ1-6 TRBV6-1 TGTGCCAGCAGTCCCGGGACAGGGGGCTCCTATAATTCACCCCTCCACTTT CASSPGTGGSYNSPLHF
TRBD1 NA TRBJ2-1 TRBV11-3 TGTGCCAGCAGCCCTAGGACAGGGGGCTTGAATGAGCAGTTCTTC CASSPRTGGLNEQFF
TRBD2 few TRBJ2-2 TRBV6-2/TRBV6-3 TGTGCCAGCATCTCAGGACTAGCGGGGGCCCACACCGGGGAGCTGTTTTTT CASISGLAGAHTGELFF
NA few TRBJ2-5 TRBV7-8 TGTGCCAGCAGCTCCAACACTTTGGAATCACAAGAGACCCAGTACTTC CASSSNTLESQETQYF
NA many TRBJ2-1 TRBV7-9 TGTGCCAGCAGCGGTTCAGTAAGCTCCTACAATGAGCAGTTCTTC CASSGSVSSYNEQFF
NA few TRBJ1-6 TRBV6-5 TGTGCCAGCAGCCGCACAGGGTGGGATGAATCACCCCTCCACTTT CASSRTGWDESPLHF
TRBD1 NA TRBJ1-2 TRBV7-9 TGTGCCAGCAGCCTATCGGACAGGGGGTTCTATGGCTACACCTTC CASSLSDRGFYGYTF
TRBD1 few TRBJ2-3 TRBV7-6 TGTGCCAGCAGCCCAGGGGAGGGACAGGGGTACACAGATACGCAGTATTTT CASSPGEGQGYTDTQYF
NA once TRBJ1-2 TRBV20-1 TGCAGTGCTAGCCGGGCAGGGGATGACGACTATGGCTACACCTTC CSASRAGDDDYGYTF
TRBD1 NA TRBJ1-4 TRBV7-2 TGTGCCAGCAGCTTAGAAGGGGGCAGACTGTCAACTAATGAAAAACTGTTTTTT CASSLEGGRLSTNEKLFF
TRBD1 NA TRBJ1-1 TRBV4-1 TGCGCCAGCAGCCAGGTTATTGACAGGGGCACTGAAGCTTTCTTT CASSQVIDRGTEAFF
TRBD1 NA TRBJ2-7 TRBV19 TGTGCCAGTAGTATGGGACAGGGATCTAGCGAGCAGTACTTC CASSMGQGSSEQYF
TRBD1 few TRBJ2-6 TRBV27 TGTGCCAGCAGTCGTCCCGGGACAGGGTCCGGGGCCAACGTCCTGACTTTC CASSRPGTGSGANVLTF
NA few TRBJ2-1 TRBV5-4 TGTGCCAGCAGCTTGACGCCGGCCCGGTCCCCTGAGCAGTTCTTC CASSLTPARSPEQFF
TRBD1 NA TRBJ2-1 TRBV2 TGTGCCAGCGTACAGGGGGCTAATGAGCAGTTCTTC CASVQGANEQFF
NA NA TRBJ2-1 TRBV7-3 TGTGCCAGCAGCCTAAGCGGCTTAGAGAATAATGAGCAGTTCTTC CASSLSGLENNEQFF
NA NA TRBJ1-4 TRBV14 TGTGCCAGCAGGCCTTGGGACGGAACTAATGAAAAACTGTTTTTT CASRPWDGTNEKLFF
TRBD2 few TRBJ2-3 TRBV6-6 TGTGCCAGCAGTTACTCGGGCTCACTAGCGAGTAGCACAGATACGCAGTATTTT CASSYSGSLASSTDTQYF
NA few TRBJ1-4 TRBV7-2 TGTGCCAGCAGCTTAACTACAGGGAATGAAAAACTGTTTTTT CASSLTTGNEKLFF
TRBD1 few TRBJ2-3 TRBV19 TGTGCCAGTAGAAGCCGGGACAGTAGCACAGATACGCAGTATTTT CASRSRDSSTDTQYF
TRBD1 NA TRBJ2-7 TRBV27 TGTGCCAGCAGTTTTTCCGCGACAGGGTTTTACGAGCAGTACTTC CASSFSATGFYEQYF
NA NA TRBJ1-2 TRBV29-1 TGCAGCGTTGAAGACCGGCGGGGCTACACCTTC CSVEDRRGYTF
NA NA TRBJ1-5 TRBV12-3/TRBV12-4 TGTGCCAGCACCCCCGGGACTCCTTTTCAGCCCCAGCATTTT CASTPGTPFQPQHF
NA few TRBJ1-1 TRBV20-1 TGCAGTGCTAGTAGGTACCCGAACACTGAAGCTTTCTTT CSASRYPNTEAFF
TRBD2 NA TRBJ2-1 TRBV12-3/TRBV12-4 TGTGCCAGCAGTGGGGTGGGCGGGGGGGGCAATGAGCAGTTCTTC CASSGVGGGGNEQFF
TRBD2 many TRBJ2-3 TRBV27 TGTGCCAGTACTAGCGGGGGGTTCACAGATACGCAGTATTTT CASTSGGFTDTQYF
NA NA TRBJ2-3 TRBV27 TGTGCCAGCAGGCCCTTTGGGGGGACGCAGTATTTT CASRPFGGTQYF
NA NA TRBJ1-2 TRBV27 TGTGCCAGCAGTCCCCCGGGCGGGGAGGCAAGTGGCTACACCTTC CASSPPGGEASGYTF
TRBD2 NA TRBJ2-1 TRBV12-3/TRBV12-4 TGTGCCAGCAGCCTGACTAGCGGGGGGTATTACTTAGCTGCCTACAATGAGCAGTTCTTC CASSLTSGGYYLAAYNEQFF
TRBD2 NA TRBJ2-7 TRBV4-1 TGCGCCAGCAGCCAAGATCTTCCTAGCGGGGGCTGGGAGCAGTACTTC CASSQDLPSGGWEQYF
NA NA TRBJ2-5 TRBV29-1 TGCAGCGTATTGTTCCAAGAGACCCAGTACTTC CSVLFQETQYF
NA NA TRBJ1-2 TRBV27 TGTGCCAGCCTCTCCCCATGGGAACTTCGGCTTCGCTACACCTTC CASLSPWELRLRYTF
TRBD1 NA TRBJ1-4 TRBV5-1 TGCGCCAGCAGCTTGGGACAGGGGACCTTGGATGAAAAACTGTTTTTT CASSLGQGTLDEKLFF